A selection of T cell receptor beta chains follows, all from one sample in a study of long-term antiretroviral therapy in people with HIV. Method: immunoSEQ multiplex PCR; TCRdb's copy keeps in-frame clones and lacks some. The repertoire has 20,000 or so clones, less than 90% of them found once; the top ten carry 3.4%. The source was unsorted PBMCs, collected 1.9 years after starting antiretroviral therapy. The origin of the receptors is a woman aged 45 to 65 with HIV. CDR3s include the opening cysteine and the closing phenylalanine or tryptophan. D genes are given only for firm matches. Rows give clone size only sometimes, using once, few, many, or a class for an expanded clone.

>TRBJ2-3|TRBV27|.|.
TGTGCCAGCAGTACTGTAGGGTCAGATACGCAGTATTTT
CASSTVGSDTQYF
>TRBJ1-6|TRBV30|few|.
TGTGCCTGGAGTGTGCAGGGGCGTTCACCCCTCCACTTT
CAWSVQGRSPLHF
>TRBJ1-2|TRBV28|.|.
TGTGCCAGCAGTACCCAGGGACCACTACCTAACTATGGCTACACCTTC
CASSTQGPLPNYGYTF
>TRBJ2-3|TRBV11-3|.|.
TGTGCCAGCAGCTCGCCCCGAGGAGATACACAGTATTTT
CASSSPRGDTQYF
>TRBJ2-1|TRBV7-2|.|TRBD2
TGTGCCAGCAGCTTAGGGCTAGCGGACAATGAGCAGTTCTTC
CASSLGLADNEQFF
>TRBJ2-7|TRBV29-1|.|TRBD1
TGCAGCGTCCTGACAGGGGGAAGCGGCGAGCAGTACTTC
CSVLTGGSGEQYF
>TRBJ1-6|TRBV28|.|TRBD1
TGTGCCAGCAGTTCGGGACAGGGGAATAATTCACCCCTCCACTTT
CASSSGQGNNSPLHF
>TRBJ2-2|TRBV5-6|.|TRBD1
TGTGCCAGCAGCCACGACAGGGGGCGATTTCCCGGGGAGCTGTTTTTT
CASSHDRGRFPGELFF
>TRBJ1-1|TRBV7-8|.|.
TGTGCCAGCAGCTTAAGGGTCGGGGACACTGAAGCTTTCTTT
CASSLRVGDTEAFF
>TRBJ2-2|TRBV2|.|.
TGTGCCAGCAGCGCGGGGCCGGGGGAGCTGTTTTTT
CASSAGPGELFF
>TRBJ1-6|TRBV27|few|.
TGTGCCAGCAGTTTGTCGGGGGGTGGTTCACCCCTCCACTTT
CASSLSGGGSPLHF
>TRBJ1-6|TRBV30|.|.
TGTGCCTGGAGTGCTATGAGCTCCTATAATTCACCCCTCCACTTT
CAWSAMSSYNSPLHF
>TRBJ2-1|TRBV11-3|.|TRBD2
TGTGCCAGCAGCACCGGGGGGTCCTACAATGAGCAGTTCTTC
CASSTGGSYNEQFF
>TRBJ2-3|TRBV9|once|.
TGTGCCAGCAGCGTCGAGGGGGGATCGGGAGTCAGCACAGATACGCAGTATTTT
CASSVEGGSGVSTDTQYF
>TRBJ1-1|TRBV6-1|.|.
TGTGCCAGCAGTGAAGGACAGAACACTGAAGCTTTCTTT
CASSEGQNTEAFF
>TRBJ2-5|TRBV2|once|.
TGTGCCAGCAGGGTCCTGGTCCAAGAGACCCAGTACTTC
CASRVLVQETQYF
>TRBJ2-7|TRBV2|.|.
TGTGCCAGCAGTGCGAGCTCCTACGAGCAGTACTTC
CASSASSYEQYF
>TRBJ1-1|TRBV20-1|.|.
TGCAGTGCTAGTGCCACTGAAGCTTTCTTT
CSASATEAFF
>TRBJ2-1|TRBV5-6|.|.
TGTGCCAGCATAGTAAGCGGCGTTTCCTACAATGAGCAGTTCTTC
CASIVSGVSYNEQFF
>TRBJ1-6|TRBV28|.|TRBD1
TGTGCCAGCAGTTTACCCTTAACCGGGACAGCAGATTCACCCCTCCACTTT
CASSLPLTGTADSPLHF
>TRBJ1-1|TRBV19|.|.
TGTGCCAGTAGTATTCTTAGGGGAACTGAAGCTTTCTTT
CASSILRGTEAFF
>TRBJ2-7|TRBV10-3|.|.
TGTGCCATCAGTGAGTCTGGCAGGGGCGAGCAGTACTTC
CAISESGRGEQYF
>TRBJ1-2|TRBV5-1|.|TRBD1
TGCGCCAGCAGCTTAGGGACAGGGGGCGCCGGCTACACCTTC
CASSLGTGGAGYTF
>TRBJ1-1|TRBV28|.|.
TGTGCCAGCAGTTCTCAGGGGATCATGAACACTGAAGCTTTCTTT
CASSSQGIMNTEAFF
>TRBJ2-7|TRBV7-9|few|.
TGTGCCAGCAGCTTAGGAGGGGGGGTGAACGAGCAGTACTTC
CASSLGGGVNEQYF
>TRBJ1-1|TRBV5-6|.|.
TGTGCCAGCAGCTTGTTGGGGGGTGGTGAAGCTTTCTTT
CASSLLGGGEAFF
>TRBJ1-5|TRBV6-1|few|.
TGTGCCGGCCAGAGCTATAGCAATCAGCCCCAGCATTTT
CAGQSYSNQPQHF
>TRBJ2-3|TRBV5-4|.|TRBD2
TGTGCCAGCAGCAAGCGGGGGGACCTCACAGATACGCAGTATTTT
CASSKRGDLTDTQYF
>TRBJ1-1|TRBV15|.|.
TGTGCCACCAGCAGAGGTGGACTAGGGCGTTCTGAAGCTTTCTTT
CATSRGGLGRSEAFF
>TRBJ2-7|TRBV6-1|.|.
TGTGCCAGCGAATCGGGACATTTCTACGAGCAGTACTTC
CASESGHFYEQYF
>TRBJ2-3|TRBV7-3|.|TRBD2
TGTGCCAGCAGCATTAGCGGGGGGGATGGCACAGATACGCAGTATTTT
CASSISGGDGTDTQYF